This T cell receptor beta chain was obtained from a study of PD-L1 blockade in urothelial cancer (dated by TCRdb to the late 2010s). Describing the broader study: Therapy was started in the mid-2010s for all patients, and atezolizumab 1,200 mg was administered intravenously every 3 weeks. About 90% of the roughly 29 patients were identified as males with urothelial cancer of bladder origin, and a prior smoking history was reported by 18 of 29 patients. An ECOG performance status of 0 or 1 was recorded for the patients, and 0 to 3 prior chemotherapy regimens had been received by the patients. Blood samples were analyzed at 3 weeks after treatment start (second dose) and at 6 weeks after treatment start. Blood samples gave median yields of approximately 130,000 T cells and tens of thousands of unique TCRs, along with a median clonality of around 0.075. An exploratory multi-omic analysis was conducted of the somatic, immune and clinical correlates of response to PD-L1 blockade with atezolizumab in urothelial cancer. TCR sequencing covered pretreatment tumor samples and matched, serially collected peripheral blood taken before and after atezolizumab treatment. Durable clinical benefit was defined as progression-free survival longer than 6 months, and TCR features were also tested against progression-free and overall survival. In the same patients, pretreatment tumors underwent whole exome sequencing and RNA sequencing in addition to TCR sequencing. About 10 patients reached durable clinical benefit, while some 21 patients did not. Pretreatment blood TCR-seq was available for twenty-nine patients, at least one posttreatment blood collection was obtained for some 24 patients, and tumor TCR-seq was available for some 24 patients.

Synthetic TCR analog templates were spiked into each PCR to estimate absolute template abundance from read counts. The immunoSEQ assay used bias-controlled V and J gene primers to amplify TCRbeta CDR3 regions from genomic DNA. Sequencing of rearranged TCRbeta segments was performed at approximately 20X coverage. The source study handled its data this way. Clustering was used to correct sequencing errors, and CDR3s were annotated against IMGT to assign V, D and J genes. Downstream analyses used only productive TCRbeta rearrangements, leaving out any out-of-frame or stop-codon sequences. Clonality was computed as one minus Shannon entropy normalized by the log of the number of unique productive sequences. Clones differing between time points or between blood and tumor were identified using Fisher's exact test with Benjamini-Hochberg correction, with an adjusted p below 0.01 applied as the threshold. The table was pulled from immuneACCESS by TCRdb, which kept in-frame rearrangements only. Such tables lose some clones; where checked, under half of the loss comes from unresolved V genes, and the rest has no known cause. V, J and clone size reflect that table, while D and trimming were determined from the DNA. Counted in this sample were just under 45,000 clones; more than 70% of them appeared once. The ten largest clones take up around 14% of the sample.

The cohort included about 27 patients with locally advanced or metastatic urothelial carcinoma who were treated at Memorial Sloan Kettering on a trial protocol. Peripheral blood mononuclear cells were collected pretreatment and during treatment, with between 1 and 8 total time points per patient. The Qiagen DNeasy Blood extraction kit was used to purify genomic DNA from total PBMCs and tumor samples. Collected pretreatment and during treatment, PBMCs were isolated and stored as previously described. Study-level results and caveats: Patients with durable benefit showed greater expansion of tumor-associated TCR clones in peripheral blood 3 weeks after starting treatment (n ≈ 21, p = 0.022). Improved progression-free and overall survival was associated with having pretreatment peripheral blood TCR clonality below the median. Because the sample size was small (n ≈ 29) and many of the analyses were exploratory, the results are meant to be hypothesis-generating.

For this clone: Its antigen is currently not known. The sample holds no much larger clone one base away, and base qualities are not on file.

This TCR was sampled from an older woman with urothelial cancer. Sequencing was performed on PBMCs, taken around atezolizumab (anti-PD-L1) treatment.

The sequenced DNA is TGTGCCAGCAGCTCTACGATTATGGGCCGAGCTTTCTTT. This sequence encodes CASSSTIMGRAFF. The chain uses TRBV7-9 and TRBJ1-1, with the identity of the D gene unclear. From the cysteine up to the phenylalanine, the CDR3 has a length of 13 residues. The kept DNA is CDR3 alone, 39 bases in frame from the first base. CDR1 is given as SEHNR and CDR2 as FQNEAQ, both from the germline V gene (reference sequence). Between the V and J ends, shortened by 4 bases and 10 bases respectively, the junction contains 16 bases.